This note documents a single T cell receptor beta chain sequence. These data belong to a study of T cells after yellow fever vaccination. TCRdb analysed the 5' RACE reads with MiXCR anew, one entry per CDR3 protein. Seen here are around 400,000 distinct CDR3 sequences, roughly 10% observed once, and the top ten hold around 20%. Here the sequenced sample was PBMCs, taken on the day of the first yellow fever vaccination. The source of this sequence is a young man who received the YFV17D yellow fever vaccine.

In DNA form, the CDR3 reads TGTGCCAGCAGTCCTTCCGCGACAGGGGGCAGCGGCTACACCTTC. Amino acid sequence: CASSPSATGGSGYTF. V gene TRBV4-2 combines with J gene TRBJ1-2; 10 nucleotides agree with TRBD1. The CDR3 loop spans 15 amino acids. After removal of 6 bases from V and 8 bases from J, the junction contained 12 bases not matched to a gene. Germline CDR1 is LGHNA and CDR2 is YNFKEQ.